Sequencing of this TCR beta chain was carried out in a study of shared clonotypes between healthy human individuals. As for the study in general: Donors consisted of two women and three men between 18 and 49.

Ten immunoSEQ deep assay plates were used by the authors to sequence unsorted PBMC DNA. The assay was immunoSEQ multiplex PCR, and TCRdb's table has in-frame clones only and misses some. This sample has about 500,000 clones, with around 77% found just once. None of the donors, who were healthy HIV-negative adults, had recently had acute infections or vaccinations. V lost 3 bases, J lost 12 bases, and 13 bases stayed unmatched. Looked up from germline, CDR1 is MNHEY and CDR2 is SMNVEV (reference sequence). The CDR3 contains 15 residues. Sequences were obtained from PBMCs. The chain couples TRBV27 to TRBJ2-1, with TRBD1 identical over 8 bases. The receptor was isolated from a woman in her 40s in good health. Some clones in this sample may be carry-over from other donors' samples. The CDR3, as DNA: TGTGCCAGCAGTTTCCTGGGGGACAGGTCTAGGTCGCAGTTCTTC. Amino acid sequence: CASSFLGDRSRSQFF.